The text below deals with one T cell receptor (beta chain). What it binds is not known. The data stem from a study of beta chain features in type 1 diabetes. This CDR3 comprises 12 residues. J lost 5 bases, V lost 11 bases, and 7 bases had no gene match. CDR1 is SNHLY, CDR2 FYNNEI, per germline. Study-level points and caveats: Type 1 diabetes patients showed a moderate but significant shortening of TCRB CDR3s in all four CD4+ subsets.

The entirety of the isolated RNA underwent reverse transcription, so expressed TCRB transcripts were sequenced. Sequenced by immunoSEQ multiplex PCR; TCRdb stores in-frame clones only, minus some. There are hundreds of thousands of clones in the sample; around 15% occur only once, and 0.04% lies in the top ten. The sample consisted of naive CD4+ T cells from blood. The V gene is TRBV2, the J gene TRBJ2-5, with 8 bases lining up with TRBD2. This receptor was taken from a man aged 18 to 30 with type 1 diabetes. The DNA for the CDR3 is TGTGCCGGACGACTAGCGTCGGAGACCCAGTACTTC. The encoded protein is CAGRLASETQYF. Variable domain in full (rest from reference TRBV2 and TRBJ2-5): EPEVTQTPSHQVTQMGQEVILRCVPISNHLYFYWYRQILGQKVEFLVSFYNNEISEKSEIFDDQFSVERPDGSNFTLKIRSTKLEDSAMYFCAGRLASETQYFGPGTRLLVL.